Below are 24 T cell receptor beta chains sequenced from a single sample in a study of blood T cell repertoires in COVID-19. Measured with immunoSEQ multiplex PCR; TCRdb has only the in-frame clones, and not every one. In the table there are just under 150,000 clones, approximately 89% of which are singletons. The material sequenced was peripheral blood. These receptors came from a human donor in a cohort sampled during active COVID-19.

V and J are TRBV29-1 and TRBJ2-1, with 14 positions matching TRBD2. Germline CDR1 reads SQVTM; CDR2 reads ANQGSEA. V lost 6 bases, J lost 7 bases, and 5 bases stayed unmatched. CDR3 length equals 14 residues. CDR3 bases: TGCAGCGTCCGGACTAGCGGGGGGCCGAATGAGCAGTTCTTC. Translation: CSVRTSGGPNEQFF.

The rearrangement links TRBV5-1 to TRBJ2-3, with 11 nucleotides matching TRBD2. The CDR3 is made up of 17 amino acids. V gave up 4 bases and J gave up 0 bases; unmatched junction bases: 7. Per germline, CDR1 SGHRS and CDR2 YFSETQ. The DNA for the CDR3 is TGCGCCAGCAGCCCAGCCACTAGCGGGGGTAGCACAGATACGCAGTATTTT. Residues: CASSPATSGGSTDTQYF.

This sequence joins TRBV15 and TRBJ1-2, with D uncertain. Germline CDR1 reads LNHNV; CDR2 reads YYDKDF (reference sequence). The ends were cut back, 0 bases at V and 3 bases at J, with 11 bases in the middle. This CDR3 contains 15 residues. CDR3 coding DNA: TGTGCCACCAGCAGAGATCGCGAGGTGGACTATGGCTACACCTTC. As protein: CATSRDREVDYGYTF.

The chain carries TRBV27 and TRBJ2-3; D is unresolved. Germline CDR1 MNHEY, CDR2 SMNVEV (reference sequence). Between the trimmed V and J ends, which lost 4 bases and 6 bases, there was a span of 8 bases. The CDR3 is 12 amino acids. CDR3 nucleotides: TGTGCCAGCAGTTCCCTTCTCGATACGCAGTATTTT. Protein product: CASSSLLDTQYF.

This sequence joins TRBV29-1 and TRBJ2-3, with D possibly TRBD1 on 6 matching bases. The V gene lost 3 bases and the J gene lost 4 bases, with 14 bases spanning the gap. CDR3 size: 14 residues. The germline V gene has CDR1 SQVTM and CDR2 ANQGSEA. The CDR3 region has the DNA TGCAGCGTTGACAACACAGGGTTTGCAGATACGCAGTATTTT. This gives the protein CSVDNTGFADTQYF.

The chain is built from TRBV10-3 and TRBJ2-1; 7 nucleotides match TRBD1. The CDR3 contains 15 residues. V gave up 3 bases and J gave up 12 bases; unmatched junction bases: 14. Germline CDR1 is ENHRY and CDR2 is SYGVKD. The CDR3 here is CAISDPQLSTGRQFF. The CDR3 DNA sequence: TGTGCCATCAGTGACCCACAGTTATCGACAGGGAGGCAGTTCTTC.

The chain uses TRBV18 and TRBJ2-7, with D unresolved. The CDR3 covers 12 residues. The V gene's germline CDR1 is KGHSH and CDR2 LQKENI. Trimming left V 3 bases short and J 6 bases short, with 9 bases between. This chain's CDR3 is CASSPPGSEQYF. Written as DNA, the CDR3 is TGTGCCAGCTCACCCCCTGGCAGCGAGCAGTACTTC.

V gene TRBV20-1 combines with J gene TRBJ2-7; a weak D match, TRBD1 (6 bases). The CDR3 sequence is 13 residues long. Germline loops: CDR1 DFQATT, CDR2 SNEGSKA (reference sequence). V was trimmed by 3 bases and J by 2 bases, leaving 11 bases between them. CDR3 sequence: CSASKQGTYEQYF. The CDR3 DNA is TGCAGTGCTAGTAAACAGGGAACCTACGAGCAGTACTTC.

The rearrangement links TRBV18 to TRBJ1-1, with D unresolved. The CDR3 length is 14 residues. Looked up from germline, CDR1 is KGHSH and CDR2 is LQKENI. Between the trimmed V and J ends, which lost 0 bases and 8 bases, there was a span of 13 bases. The CDR3 sequence is CASSPPLEGREAFF. The CDR3 DNA is TGTGCCAGCTCACCACCACTCGAGGGTCGGGAAGCTTTCTTT.

V and J are TRBV5-4 and TRBJ2-7; TRBD1 aligns across 8 bases. CDR1 and CDR2 from the germline V gene are SGHNT and YYREEE (reference sequence). The CDR3 is 16 amino acids. Losses at the gene ends were 4 bases for V and 4 bases for J; bases not matched to a gene: 13. This CDR3 reads CASSPNSGTGSYEQYF. DNA for the CDR3: TGTGCCAGCAGCCCCAATTCCGGGACAGGATCTTACGAGCAGTACTTC.

The genes are TRBV5-6 and TRBJ1-2; 8 nucleotides line up with TRBD1. The CDR3 length is 14 residues. CDR1 and CDR2 from the germline V gene are SGHDT and YYEEEE. V dropped 1 base and J dropped 2; count of bases not matched to a gene: 1. The CDR3 DNA is TGTGCCAGCAGCTTGTACAGGGGGAACTATGGCTACACCTTC. This translates into CASSLYRGNYGYTF.

The V call is TRBV5-4, the J call TRBJ2-1; D gene ambiguous. Germline loops: CDR1 SGHNT, CDR2 YYREEE (reference sequence). V shed 4 bases and J shed 6 bases, with 17 bases lying between them. This CDR3 region has 15 residues. Here the CDR3 reads CASSRDTATSNEQFF. CDR3 coding DNA: TGTGCCAGCAGCCGAGACACCGCTACAAGCAATGAGCAGTTCTTC.

This sequence joins TRBV2 and TRBJ1-5; no clear D. Trimming stripped 9 bases from V and 2 bases from J, with 14 bases between. The germline V gene has CDR1 SNHLY and CDR2 FYNNEI. The CDR3 loop spans 14 amino acids. The CDR3 sequence is CASDSGRRNQPQHF. The CDR3 DNA reads as TGTGCCAGTGATTCGGGGAGGCGCAATCAGCCCCAGCATTTT.

The V gene is TRBV7-2, the J gene TRBJ2-2; 7 nucleotides align to TRBD1. Germline V gene data show CDR1 as SGHTA and CDR2 as FQGNSA. V lost 5 bases to trimming and J lost 4 bases; unmatched junction nucleotides: 10. The CDR3 extends over 16 amino acids. The CDR3 spells CASSPQGYWGTGELFF. The DNA for the CDR3 is TGTGCCAGCAGCCCACAGGGGTATTGGGGCACCGGGGAGCTGTTTTTT. Together with reference TRBV7-2 and TRBJ2-2, the CDR3 gives the full variable domain: GAGVSQSPSNKVTEKGKDVELRCDPISGHTALYWYRQSLGQGLEFLIYFQGNSAPDKSGLPSDRFSAERTGGSVSTLTIQRTQQEDSAVYLCASSPQGYWGTGELFFGEGSRLTVL.

The chain links TRBV7-2 to TRBJ2-5; a possible D gene is TRBD2 (5 bases). Trimming stripped 6 bases from V and 0 bases from J, with 17 bases between. The germline CDR1 and CDR2 sequences are SGHTA and FQGNSA. The CDR3 totals 16 residues. CDR3 sequence reads: CASSTRLRQYQETQYF. The CDR3 DNA reads as TGTGCCAGCAGTACCCGACTACGGCAGTACCAAGAGACCCAGTACTTC.

The chain is built from TRBV4-3 and TRBJ1-6, with D possibly TRBD1 on 6 matching bases. The CDR3 consists of 17 residues. CDR1 is LGHNA, CDR2 YSLEER, per germline. Trimming took 0 bases from V and 8 from J, leaving 17 bases between them. The CDR3 nucleotides read TGCGCCAGCAGCCAAGACTCACGGGGGGGGGCGCATTCACCCCTCCACTTT. Protein product: CASSQDSRGGAHSPLHF.

The chain joins TRBV11-1 to TRBJ2-1; TRBD2 matches 14 bases. The CDR3 covers 15 residues. Germline CDR1 reads SGHAT; CDR2 reads FQDESV (reference sequence). V lost 10 bases and J lost 8; bases outside the gene matches: 10. Here the CDR3 DNA reads TGTGCCACCACCCAGGTGGGACTAGCGGGGGATGAGCAGTTCTTC. It encodes CATTQVGLAGDEQFF. Based on the CDR3 plus reference TRBV11-1 and TRBJ2-1, the full variable domain is EAEVAQSPRYKITEKSQAVAFWCDPISGHATLYWYRQILGQGPELLVQFQDESVVDDSQLPKDRFSAERLKGVDSTLKIQPAELGDSAMYLCATTQVGLAGDEQFFGPGTRLTVL.

The chain uses TRBV18 and TRBJ1-5; TRBD1 aligns across 9 bases. After removal of 6 bases from V and 5 bases from J, the junction contained 8 bases not matched to a gene. The germline V gene encodes CDR1 KGHSH and CDR2 LQKENI. CDR3 length: 15 residues. Written as DNA, the CDR3 is TGTGCCAGCTCGGAGACAGGGGGTTTATATCAGCCCCAGCATTTT. Translating it yields CASSETGGLYQPQHF.

The chain links TRBV9 to TRBJ2-6, with D maybe TRBD1 (6 bases). From germline, CDR1 is SGDLS and CDR2 YYNGEE. The CDR3 is 16 residues long. The V and J ends lost 4 bases and 0 bases respectively, with 11 bases between them. This CDR3 reads CASSSNRDSGANVLTF. The CDR3 DNA sequence: TGTGCCAGCAGCTCCAACAGGGACTCTGGGGCCAACGTCCTGACTTTC.

The V and J genes are TRBV27 and TRBJ2-1, with 8 nucleotides matching TRBD1. CDR1 is MNHEY and CDR2 is SMNVEV in the germline V gene (reference sequence). CDR3 size: 15 residues. V shed 2 bases and J 8 bases; nucleotides not matched to a gene: 8. CDR3 loop: CASSLEGTGRDEQFF. Here the CDR3 DNA reads TGTGCCAGCAGTTTAGAAGGGACAGGTCGCGATGAGCAGTTCTTC.

This clone has a single count. The V call is TRBV18, the J call TRBJ1-2; 7 bases match TRBD1. CDR1 and CDR2 from the germline V gene are KGHSH and LQKENI. This CDR3 comprises 14 residues. The junction had 8 bases not matched to a gene; V was cut back by 2 bases and J by 8 bases. The CDR3 bases are TGTGCCAGCTCACCAGATACAGGGGCTTTGGGCTACACCTTC. Its protein product is CASSPDTGALGYTF.

This clone is a singleton in its sample. The V gene is TRBV15, the J gene TRBJ2-5, with 8 bases identical to TRBD2. CDR1 is LNHNV, CDR2 YYDKDF, per germline (reference sequence). The CDR3 has 15 residues. The V segment lost 1 base and the J segment 5 bases; nucleotides outside the gene matches: 6. The CDR3 DNA reads TGTGCCACCAGCAGAGCCGGGGGGGCCGGGGAGACCCAGTACTTC. Amino acids: CATSRAGGAGETQYF.

The V and J genes are TRBV12-5 and TRBJ1-5; the D gene is possibly TRBD1 (5 bases). The CDR3 is made up of 15 amino acids. In germline, CDR1 is LGHNT, CDR2 FRNRAP. The germline V and J ends were trimmed by 6 bases and 0 bases, with 12 bases remaining between them. For the CDR3, the DNA is TGTGCTAGTGGCACGGGACTCTATAGCAATCAGCCCCAGCATTTT. Residues: CASGTGLYSNQPQHF.

V gene TRBV7-9 combines with J gene TRBJ2-7; 7 nucleotides match TRBD2. Germline V lookup: CDR1 SEHNR, CDR2 FQNEAQ (reference sequence). The CDR3 is 13 amino acids. J gave up 6 bases and V 5 bases, and 7 bases lay outside the gene matches. The CDR3 nucleotides are TGTGCCAGCAGCCACCCCGGCGGGGGCGAGCAGTACTTC. It is translated as CASSHPGGGEQYF. Full variable domain (rest looked up from reference TRBV7-9 and TRBJ2-7): DTGVSQNPRHKITKRGQNVTFRCDPISEHNRLYWYRQTLGQGPEFLTYFQNEAQLEKSRLLSDRFSAERPKGSFSTLEIQRTEQGDSAMYLCASSHPGGGEQYFGPGTRLTVT.